The clone carrying this T cell receptor beta chain was counted many times. Its specificity is not known. Sorted libraries were derived from roughly 910,000 CD4+ or CD8+ T cells. This record comes from a study of neurological immune-mediated disorders. Overall study findings and caveats: It was HTLV-1-associated myelopathy that showed the most TCR clonal expansion, while multiple sclerosis showed the least, falling below healthy controls. CDR3 amino acid sequences found in expanded clones were never shared across subjects, suggesting private repertoires in all groups.

The CDR3 sequence is 16 residues long. Trimming at V came to 5 bases and at J to 4 bases, leaving 13 bases not matched to a gene. Germline V gene data show CDR1 as MDHEN and CDR2 as SYDVKM. The cDNA was generated by 5'RACE with 10-nucleotide random UMIs. TCRdb reprocessed the 5' RACE reads with MiXCR, giving one entry per CDR3 protein. The sample holds 30,000 to 50,000 distinct CDR3 sequences, almost 7.5% seen once. The chain recombines TRBV28 with TRBJ2-7, with 8 bases that match TRBD1. Material for sequencing was CD4+ T cells from blood. This clonotype originated in a man between 50 and 59 years old in good health. CDR3 sequence: CASSGRQGMILYEQYF. The CDR3 coding sequence is TGTGCCAGCAGTGGAAGACAGGGGATGATTCTTTACGAGCAGTACTTC.